This T cell receptor (beta chain) appears in the sequencing data of a study of shared clonotypes between healthy human individuals. Study-level results: Naive subsets tended to show greater estimated richness than memory subsets.

In replicate PCRs of sorted subsets, about 190 ng DNA, about 30,000 T cell genomes, was used. The protocol was immunoSEQ multiplex PCR, while the TCRdb copy is restricted to in-frame clones and leaves out a portion. The data show some 500,000 clones, 90% to 96% seen once. As for this clone: Its antigen is unknown.

This TCR came from a woman in her twenties or thirties in good health. The sequencing input was naive CD4+ T cells sorted from blood. Subset here: CD45RA+ positively selected.

CDR3 DNA: TGTGCCACGACCGGGACTAGCGGGAGTAAATATGAGCAGTTCTTC. It codes for CATTGTSGSKYEQFF. The chain recombines TRBV2 with TRBJ2-1; 14 bases agree with TRBD2. CDR3 size: 15 residues. V lost 10 bases to trimming and J lost 8 bases; unmatched junction nucleotides: 10. Looked up from germline, CDR1 is SNHLY and CDR2 is FYNNEI.